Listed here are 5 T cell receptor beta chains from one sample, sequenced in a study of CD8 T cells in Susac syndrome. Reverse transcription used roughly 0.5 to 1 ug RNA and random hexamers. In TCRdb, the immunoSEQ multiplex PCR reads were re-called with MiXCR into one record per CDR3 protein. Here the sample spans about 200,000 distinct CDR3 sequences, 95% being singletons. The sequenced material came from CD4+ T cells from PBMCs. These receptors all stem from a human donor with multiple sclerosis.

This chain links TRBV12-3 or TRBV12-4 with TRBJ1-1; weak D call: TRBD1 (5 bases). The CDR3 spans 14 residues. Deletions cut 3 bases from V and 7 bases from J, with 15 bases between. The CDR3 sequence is CASSLAREIGEAFF. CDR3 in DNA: TGTGCCAGCAGTTTGGCCAGGGAGATTGGTGAAGCTTTCTTT.

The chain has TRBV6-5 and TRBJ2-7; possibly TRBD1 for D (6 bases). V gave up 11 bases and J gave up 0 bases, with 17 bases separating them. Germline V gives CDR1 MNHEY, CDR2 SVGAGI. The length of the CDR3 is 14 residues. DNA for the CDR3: TGTGCCGCCGCCGGACAGCCTAGCTCCTACGAGCAGTACTTC. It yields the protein CAAAGQPSSYEQYF.

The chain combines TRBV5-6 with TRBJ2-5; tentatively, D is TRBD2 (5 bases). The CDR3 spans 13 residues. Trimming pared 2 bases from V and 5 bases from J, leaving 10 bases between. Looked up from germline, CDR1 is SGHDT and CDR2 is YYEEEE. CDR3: CASSFGGGETQYF. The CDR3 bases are TGTGCCAGCAGCTTCGGAGGTGGGGAGACCCAGTACTTC.

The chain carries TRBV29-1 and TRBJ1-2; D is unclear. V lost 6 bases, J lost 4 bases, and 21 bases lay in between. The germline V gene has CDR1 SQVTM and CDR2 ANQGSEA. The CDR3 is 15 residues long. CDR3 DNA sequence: TGCAGCGTCGCGGTCGGCCGCGCAGCTTCCTATGGCTACACCTTC. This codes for CSVAVGRAASYGYTF. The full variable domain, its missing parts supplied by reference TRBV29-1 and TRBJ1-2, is SAVISQKPSRDICQRGTSLTIQCQVDSQVTMMFWYRQQPGQSLTLIATANQGSEATYESGFVIDKFPISRPNLTFSTLTVSNMSPEDSSIYLCSVAVGRAASYGYTFGSGTRLTVV.

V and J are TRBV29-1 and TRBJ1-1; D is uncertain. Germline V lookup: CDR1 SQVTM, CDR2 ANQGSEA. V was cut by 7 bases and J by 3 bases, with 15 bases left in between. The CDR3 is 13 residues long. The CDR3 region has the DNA TGCAGCGCCCAAACGGGAGGCGACACTGAAGCTTTCTTT. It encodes CSAQTGGDTEAFF.